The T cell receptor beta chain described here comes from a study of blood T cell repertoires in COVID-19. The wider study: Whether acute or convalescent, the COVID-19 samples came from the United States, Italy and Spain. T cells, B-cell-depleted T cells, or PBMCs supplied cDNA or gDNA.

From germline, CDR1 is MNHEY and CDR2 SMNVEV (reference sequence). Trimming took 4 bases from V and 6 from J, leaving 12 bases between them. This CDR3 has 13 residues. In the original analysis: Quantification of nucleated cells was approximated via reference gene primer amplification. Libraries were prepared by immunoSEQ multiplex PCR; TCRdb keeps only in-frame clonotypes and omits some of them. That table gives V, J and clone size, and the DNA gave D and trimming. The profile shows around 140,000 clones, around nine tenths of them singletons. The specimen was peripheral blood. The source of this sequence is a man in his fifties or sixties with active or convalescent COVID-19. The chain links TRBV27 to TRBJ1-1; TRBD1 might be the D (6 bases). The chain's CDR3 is CASSWGGGAEAFF. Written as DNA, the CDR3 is TGTGCCAGCAGTTGGGGAGGGGGAGCTGAAGCTTTCTTT.